This T cell receptor beta chain is drawn from a study of blood T cell repertoires in COVID-19. Whole-study context: Specimens from acute and convalescent COVID-19 originated in the United States, Italy and Spain. PBMCs, B-cell-depleted T cells, or T cells provided the cDNA or gDNA that made up the material.

This table comes from immunoSEQ multiplex PCR, and its TCRdb copy is limited to in-frame clones, with some not included. The sample holds 200,000 to 250,000 clones, approximately 81% seen once. The ends were cut back, 6 bases at V and 4 bases at J, with 21 bases in the middle. The CDR3 has 16 residues. Germline V gene sequence: CDR1 SNHLY, CDR2 FYNNEI. All enrollees were roughly 18 to 89 years old and from about two dozen US areas. Participant-reported clinical history was the basis for cohort assignment. Sequencing input: PBMCs or T cells enriched from blood (not recorded which). This TCR was recovered from a woman aged 50 to 65 with acute COVID-19. The chain joins TRBV2 to TRBJ1-1; D is possibly TRBD1 (5 bases). CDR3 sequence reads: CASRRVLAGGITEAFF. The CDR3 region has the DNA TGTGCCAGCAGGAGAGTCTTGGCGGGGGGAATCACTGAAGCTTTCTTT.